The source of this T cell receptor beta chain is a study of vaccination effects on CD4 cells after COVID-19. The CDR3 consists of 16 residues. The trim removed 5 bases at V and 8 bases at J, leaving 15 bases unmatched. Germline values: CDR1 SGHAT, CDR2 FQNNGV. The data were produced by immunoSEQ multiplex PCR, yet TCRdb's version contains in-frame clones alone and is incomplete. The profile shows 11,000 to 15,000 clones, roughly 80% of them singletons. Antigen-specific CD4+ T cell clonotypes were called by their expansion after viral peptide-pool culture in ViraFEST. Culture proceeded for 10 days, and CD4+ T cells were then isolated. A PCR test confirmed that the person had SARS-CoV-2 infection between March and December 2020. Two-dose BNT162b2 or mRNA-1273 vaccination was given to participants. In regard to this clone: Antigen: not known.

J is TRBJ1-2 and V is TRBV11-2; the match to TRBD1 covers 9 bases. This receptor was identified in a human donor who had a prior SARS-CoV-2 infection. The specimen was CD4+ T cells from PBMCs cultured with SARS-CoV-2 spike peptides, collected after COVID-19 vaccination. CDR3 bases: TGTGCCAGCAGCGGATTGAGATCGGGACAGGGTCAAGGCTACACCTTC. It encodes CASSGLRSGQGQGYTF.